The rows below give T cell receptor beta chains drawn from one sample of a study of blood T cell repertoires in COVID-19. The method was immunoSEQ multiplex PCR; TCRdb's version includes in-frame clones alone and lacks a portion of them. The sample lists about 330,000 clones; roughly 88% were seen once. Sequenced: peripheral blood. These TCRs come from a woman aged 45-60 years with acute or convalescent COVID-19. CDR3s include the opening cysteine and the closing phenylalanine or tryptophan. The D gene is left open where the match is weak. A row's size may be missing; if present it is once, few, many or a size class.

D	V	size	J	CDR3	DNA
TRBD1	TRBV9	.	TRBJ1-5	CASSETGAPFWPQHF	TGTGCCAGCAGCGAGACAGGGGCGCCGTTCTGGCCCCAGCATTTT
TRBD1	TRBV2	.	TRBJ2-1	CASSEAGTAHFYNEQFF	TGTGCCAGCAGTGAAGCAGGGACAGCTCACTTCTACAATGAGCAGTTCTTC
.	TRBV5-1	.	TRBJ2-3	CASSSTQVDTQYF	TGCGCCAGCAGCTCAACCCAGGTAGATACGCAGTATTTT
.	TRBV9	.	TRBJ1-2	CASSGFDRPTIPYGYTF	TGTGCCAGCAGCGGATTCGACAGGCCTACTATTCCCTATGGCTACACCTTC
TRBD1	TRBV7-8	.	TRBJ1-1	CASSSRQGGTEAFF	TGTGCCAGCAGCTCCCGACAGGGTGGTACTGAAGCTTTCTTT
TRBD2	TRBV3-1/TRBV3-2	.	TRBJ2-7	CASSQEHRTSVSYEQYF	TGTGCCAGCAGCCAAGAGCACAGGACTAGCGTCTCCTACGAGCAGTACTTC
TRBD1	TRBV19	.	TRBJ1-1	CASGTGRGTEAFF	TGTGCCAGTGGGACAGGGAGGGGCACTGAAGCTTTCTTT
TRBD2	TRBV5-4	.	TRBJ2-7	CASSLRLAHEQYF	TGTGCCAGCAGCTTGCGACTAGCCCACGAGCAGTACTTC
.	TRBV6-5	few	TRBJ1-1	CASSPSGYPEAFF	TGTGCCAGCAGTCCCTCAGGGTACCCTGAAGCTTTCTTT
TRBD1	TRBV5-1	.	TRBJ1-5	CASSLGTGVDGNQPQHF	TGCGCCAGCAGCTTGGGGACAGGGGTCGATGGGAATCAGCCCCAGCATTTT
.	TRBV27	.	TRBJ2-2	CASSFWGTGSTGELFF	TGTGCCAGCAGTTTCTGGGGAACAGGCAGCACCGGGGAGCTGTTTTTT
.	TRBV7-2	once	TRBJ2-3	CASSLDFPRTGGTDTQYF	TGTGCCAGCAGCTTAGACTTCCCTCGTACCGGGGGCACAGATACGCAGTATTTT
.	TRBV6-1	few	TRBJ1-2	CASSERLFGTTYTF	TGTGCCAGCAGTGAAAGGCTCTTTGGGACAACCTACACCTTC
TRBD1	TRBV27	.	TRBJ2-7	CASAGQGSSYEQYF	TGTGCCAGCGCGGGACAGGGGTCCTCCTACGAGCAGTACTTC
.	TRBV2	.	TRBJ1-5	CASSEWGRVDQPQHF	TGTGCCAGCAGTGAGTGGGGCAGGGTTGACCAGCCCCAGCATTTT
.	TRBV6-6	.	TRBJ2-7	CASRSTKEQYF	TGTGCCAGCAGATCTACGAAAGAGCAGTACTTC